A single T cell receptor (beta chain) is shown here with its context. The germline V and J ends were trimmed by 6 bases and 6 bases, with 12 bases remaining between them. This CDR3 is built from 13 residues. The sample belongs to a study of blood T cell repertoires in COVID-19. Study details: Nucleic acid was either cDNA or gDNA, and it came from T cells, B-cell-depleted T cells, or PBMCs.

Across 20 to 25 US areas, participants ranged in age from about 18 to 90 years. Clinical histories supplied by participants themselves formed the basis of cohort assignment. As originally analysed: From reference gene primer amplification, estimates of nucleated cell counts were derived. Some clones are missing from TCRdb's copy, which holds only in-frame ones; the method was immunoSEQ multiplex PCR. The DNA gave D and trimming, while V, J and clone size come from that table. The table lists 210,000 or so clones, 75% to 85% of them singletons. The chain joins TRBV12-3 or TRBV12-4 to TRBJ2-1, with D perhaps TRBD1 (6 bases). The specimen was PBMCs or T cells enriched from blood (not recorded which). The clonotype originates from a man aged 25 to 45 with acute COVID-19. The CDR3 nucleotides are TGTGCCAGCAGCCTTACAGGGATCAATGAGCAGTTCTTC. The encoded protein is CASSLTGINEQFF.